Shown below are 14 T cell receptor beta chains from a single sample sequenced in a study of shared clonotypes between healthy human individuals. Repertoires were generated with immunoSEQ multiplex PCR, while TCRdb's copy carries only in-frame clones and drops some. Among approximately 1.1 million clones listed, around 82% were seen once. The sample consisted of memory CD4+ T cells from PBMCs. The subset is: CD45RA-negative fraction. The origin of the receptors is a man aged 18 to 30 in good health. Some clones in this sample may be carry-over from other donors' samples.

The chain employs TRBV19 and TRBJ1-1, with a tentative D call TRBD1 (6 bases). Germline loops: CDR1 LNHDA, CDR2 SQIVND (reference sequence). Trimming left V 10 bases short and J 5 bases short, with 23 bases between. This CDR3 is built from 15 residues. CDR3 loop: CATLRGAGRTTEAFF. CDR3 DNA: TGTGCCACCCTAAGGGGGGCAGGGAGAACTACTGAAGCTTTCTTT. Using reference TRBV19 and TRBJ1-1 for the parts outside the CDR3, the full variable domain is DGGITQSPKYLFRKEGQNVTLSCEQNLNHDAMYWYRQDPGQGLRLIYYSQIVNDFQKGDIAEGYSVSREKKESFPLTVTSAQKNPTAFYLCATLRGAGRTTEAFFGQGTRLTVV.

This sequence joins TRBV11-2 and TRBJ2-7; 13 positions agree with TRBD2. CDR3 size: 16 residues. With V trimmed by 4 bases and J by 2 bases, 5 bases remained unmatched. Germline CDR1 is SGHAT and CDR2 is FQNNGV. CDR3 sequence reads: CASSSWTSGGTYEQYF. In DNA, the CDR3 is TGTGCCAGCAGCTCCTGGACTAGCGGGGGTACCTACGAGCAGTACTTC.

The gene calls are TRBV10-3 and TRBJ1-5; D is ambiguous. CDR3 length equals 16 residues. In germline, CDR1 is ENHRY, CDR2 SYGVKD. Trimming stripped 0 bases from V and 0 bases from J, with 9 bases between. CDR3 amino acids: CAISESQTLSNQPQHF. CDR3 nucleotides: TGTGCCATCAGTGAGTCGCAGACTCTTAGCAATCAGCCCCAGCATTTT.

The chain carries TRBV28 and TRBJ2-3, with D uncertain. The CDR3 totals 13 residues. The germline CDR1 and CDR2 sequences are MDHEN and SYDVKM. The ends were cut back, 6 bases at V and 0 bases at J, with 7 bases in the middle. CDR3 in DNA: TGTGCCAGCAGACCCCATAGCACAGATACGCAGTATTTT. It is translated as CASRPHSTDTQYF.

In its sample, this clone was seen once. This chain connects TRBV18 to TRBJ2-2; 9 nucleotides align to TRBD2. The germline gives CDR1 KGHSH, CDR2 LQKENI. Trimming at V came to 1 base and at J to 2 bases, leaving 8 bases not matched to a gene. The CDR3 loop spans 18 amino acids. The CDR3 nucleotides read TGTGCCAGCTCACCACGTGTGGGACTAGCTTTTAACACCGGGGAGCTGTTTTTT. This codes for CASSPRVGLAFNTGELFF.

V is TRBV7-9 and J is TRBJ2-2, with 7 bases lining up with TRBD1. V shed 3 bases, J shed 5 bases, and the junction held 9 bases outside the gene matches. The CDR3 has 16 residues. In germline, CDR1 is SEHNR, CDR2 FQNEAQ (reference sequence). The DNA for the CDR3 is TGTGCCAGCAGCTTGGGGTCCCAGGGGGTAACCGGGGAGCTGTTTTTT. Encoded protein: CASSLGSQGVTGELFF.

The rearrangement joins TRBV28 to TRBJ2-1; 10 positions match TRBD2. Trimming took 3 bases from V and 8 from J; bases not matched to a gene: 4. Germline V gene lookup returns CDR1 MDHEN and CDR2 SYDVKM. The CDR3 sequence is 14 residues long. CDR3 in amino acids: CASSLGLAGDEQFF. DNA for the CDR3: TGTGCCAGCAGTTTGGGTCTAGCGGGAGATGAGCAGTTCTTC.

CDR3 nucleotide sequence: TGTGCCAGTAGTATTAAGGCGGAGGATACGCAGTATTTT. It specifies CASSIKAEDTQYF. V usage is TRBV19 and J usage is TRBJ2-3, with D unresolved. Germline V gene lookup returns CDR1 LNHDA and CDR2 SQIVND (reference sequence). The CDR3 is 13 residues long. Trimming left V 3 bases short and J 6 bases short, with 10 bases between.

This clone is a singleton in its sample. At the DNA level, this CDR3 is encoded by other sequences in the same sample as well. The genes are TRBV28 and TRBJ2-7; D may be TRBD1 or TRBD2 (5 bases each). The germline gives CDR1 MDHEN, CDR2 SYDVKM. V was pared by 3 bases and J by 3 bases, with 9 bases between. The length of the CDR3 is 13 residues. The chain's CDR3 is CASSFGALYEQYF. DNA for the CDR3: TGTGCCAGCAGTTTCGGGGCCCTCTACGAGCAGTACTTC.

The chain recombines TRBV18 with TRBJ2-2; 8 bases fit TRBD1. CDR1 and CDR2 (germline): KGHSH, LQKENI. Unmatched junction bases numbered 9, after V lost 4 bases and J lost 5 bases. This CDR3 has 16 residues. The CDR3 DNA reads as TGTGCCAGCTCACAATCACGGCAGGGGGCTACCGGGGAGCTGTTTTTT. It codes for CASSQSRQGATGELFF.

The chain uses TRBV28 and TRBJ1-2; D might be TRBD1 (6 bases). This CDR3 is built from 12 residues. CDR1 MDHEN and CDR2 SYDVKM come from the germline V gene. V was cut by 6 bases and J by 7 bases, with 12 bases left in between. CDR3 sequence (DNA): TGTGCCAGCAGCGTGACAGGTTCTGGCTACACCTTC. Protein product: CASSVTGSGYTF.

Remarks on this clone: The same CDR3 also results from other DNA sequences found in this sample. The chain combines TRBV18 with TRBJ1-2; D possibly corresponds to TRBD1 (5 bases). The CDR3 sequence is 14 residues long. In germline, CDR1 is KGHSH, CDR2 LQKENI. Trimming left V 3 bases short and J 2 bases short, with 10 bases between. The CDR3 DNA follows: TGTGCCAGCTCACCGGGACGGCGGAACTATGGCTACACCTTC. Protein sequence: CASSPGRRNYGYTF.

J is TRBJ2-7 and V is TRBV5-1, with 9 bases that match TRBD1. CDR3 length equals 16 residues. Looked up from germline, CDR1 is SGHRS and CDR2 is YFSETQ. J lost 7 bases, V lost 4 bases, and 15 bases had no gene match. The CDR3 loop reads CASSLIPGDRDNEQYF. The CDR3 region has the DNA TGCGCCAGCAGCCTAATCCCGGGGGACAGGGATAATGAGCAGTACTTC.

This chain links TRBV6-5 with TRBJ1-2; the D gene is possibly TRBD1 (6 bases). Per germline, CDR1 MNHEY and CDR2 SVGAGI. This CDR3 has 14 amino acids. V lost 6 bases and J 4 bases, leaving 15 bases between the germline ends. CDR3 DNA sequence: TGTGCCAGCAGCCCTGACTCGGGGGCCTATGGCTACACCTTC. This translates into CASSPDSGAYGYTF.